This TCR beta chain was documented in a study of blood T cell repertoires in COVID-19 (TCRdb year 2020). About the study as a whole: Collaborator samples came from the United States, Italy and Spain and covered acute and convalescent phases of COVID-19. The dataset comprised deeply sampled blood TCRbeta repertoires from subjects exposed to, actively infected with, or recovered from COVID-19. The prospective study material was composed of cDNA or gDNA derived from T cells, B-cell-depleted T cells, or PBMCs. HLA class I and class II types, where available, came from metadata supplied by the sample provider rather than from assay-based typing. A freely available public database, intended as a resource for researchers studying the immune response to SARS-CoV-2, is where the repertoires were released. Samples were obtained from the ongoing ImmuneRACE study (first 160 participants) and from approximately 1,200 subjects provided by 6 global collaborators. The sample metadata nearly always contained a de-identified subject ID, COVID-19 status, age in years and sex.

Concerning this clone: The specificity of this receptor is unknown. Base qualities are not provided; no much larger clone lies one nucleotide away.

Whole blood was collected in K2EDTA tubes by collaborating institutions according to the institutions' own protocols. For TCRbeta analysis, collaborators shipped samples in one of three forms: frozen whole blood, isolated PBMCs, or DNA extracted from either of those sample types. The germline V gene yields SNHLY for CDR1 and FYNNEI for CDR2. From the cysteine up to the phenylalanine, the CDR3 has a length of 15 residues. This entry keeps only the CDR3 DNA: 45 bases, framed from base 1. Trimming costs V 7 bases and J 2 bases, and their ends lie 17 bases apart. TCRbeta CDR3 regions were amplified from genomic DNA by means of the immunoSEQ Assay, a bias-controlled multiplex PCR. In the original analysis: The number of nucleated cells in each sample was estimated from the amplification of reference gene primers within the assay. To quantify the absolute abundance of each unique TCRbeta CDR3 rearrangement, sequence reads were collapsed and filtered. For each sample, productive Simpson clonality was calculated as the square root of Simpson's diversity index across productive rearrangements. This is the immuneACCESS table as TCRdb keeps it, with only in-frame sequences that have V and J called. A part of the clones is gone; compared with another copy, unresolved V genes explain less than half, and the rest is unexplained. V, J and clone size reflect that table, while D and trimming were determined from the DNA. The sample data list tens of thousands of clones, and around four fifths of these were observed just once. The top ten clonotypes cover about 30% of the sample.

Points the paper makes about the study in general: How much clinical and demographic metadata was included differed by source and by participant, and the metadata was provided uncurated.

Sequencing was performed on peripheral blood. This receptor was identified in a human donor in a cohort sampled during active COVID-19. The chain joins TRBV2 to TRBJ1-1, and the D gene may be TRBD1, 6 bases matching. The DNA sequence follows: TGTGCCAGCACCTATATGGGGGCATTTAACACTGAAGCTTTCTTT. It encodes CASTYMGAFNTEAFF. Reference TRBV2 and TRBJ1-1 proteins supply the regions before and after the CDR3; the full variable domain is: EPEVTQTPSHQVTQMGQEVILRCVPISNHLYFYWYRQILGQKVEFLVSFYNNEISEKSEIFDDQFSVERPDGSNFTLKIRSTKLEDSAMYFCASTYMGAFNTEAFFGQGTRLTVV.